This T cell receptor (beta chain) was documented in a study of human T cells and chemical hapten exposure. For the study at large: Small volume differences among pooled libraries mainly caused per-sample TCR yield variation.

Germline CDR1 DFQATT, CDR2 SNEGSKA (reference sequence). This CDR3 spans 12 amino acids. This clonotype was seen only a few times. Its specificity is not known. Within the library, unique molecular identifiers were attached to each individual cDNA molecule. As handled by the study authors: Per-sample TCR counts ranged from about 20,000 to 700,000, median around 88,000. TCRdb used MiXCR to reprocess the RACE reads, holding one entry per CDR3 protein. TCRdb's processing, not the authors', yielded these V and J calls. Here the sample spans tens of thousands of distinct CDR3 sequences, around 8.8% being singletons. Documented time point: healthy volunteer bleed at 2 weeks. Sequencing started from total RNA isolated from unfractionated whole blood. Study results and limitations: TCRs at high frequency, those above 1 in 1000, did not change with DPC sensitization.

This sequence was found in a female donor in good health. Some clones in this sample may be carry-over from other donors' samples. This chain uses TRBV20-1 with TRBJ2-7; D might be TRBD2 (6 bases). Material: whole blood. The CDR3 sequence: CTLGGDLYEQYF. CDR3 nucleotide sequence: TGCACCTTGGGCGGGGACCTTTACGAGCAGTACTTC.